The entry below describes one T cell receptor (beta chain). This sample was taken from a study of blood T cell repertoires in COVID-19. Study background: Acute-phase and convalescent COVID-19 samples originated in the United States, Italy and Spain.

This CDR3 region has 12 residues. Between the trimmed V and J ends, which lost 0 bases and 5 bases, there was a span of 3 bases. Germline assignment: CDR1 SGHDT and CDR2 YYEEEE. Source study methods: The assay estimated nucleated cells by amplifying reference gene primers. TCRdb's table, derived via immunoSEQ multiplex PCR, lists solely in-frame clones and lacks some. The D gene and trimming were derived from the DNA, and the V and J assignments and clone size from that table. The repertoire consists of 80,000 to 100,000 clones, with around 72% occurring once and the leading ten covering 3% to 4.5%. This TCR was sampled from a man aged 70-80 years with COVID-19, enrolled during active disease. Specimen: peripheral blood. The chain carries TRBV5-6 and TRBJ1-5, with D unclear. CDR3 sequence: CASSLVDQPQHF. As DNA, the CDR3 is TGTGCCAGCAGCTTGGTCGATCAGCCCCAGCATTTT.